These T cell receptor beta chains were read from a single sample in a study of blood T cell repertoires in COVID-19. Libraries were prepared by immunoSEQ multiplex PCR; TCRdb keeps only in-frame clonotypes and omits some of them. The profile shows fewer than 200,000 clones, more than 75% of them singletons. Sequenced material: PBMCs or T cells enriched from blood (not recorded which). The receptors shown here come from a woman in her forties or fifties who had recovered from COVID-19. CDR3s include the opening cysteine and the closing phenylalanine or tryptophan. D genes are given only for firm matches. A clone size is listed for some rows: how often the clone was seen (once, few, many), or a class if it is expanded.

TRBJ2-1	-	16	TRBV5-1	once	TGCGCCAGCAGCTTGGTGACGACAGGAACCTACAATGAGCAGTTCTTC	CASSLVTTGTYNEQFF
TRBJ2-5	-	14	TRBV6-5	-	TGTGCCAGCAGGAGGACAGATCCCTTAGAGACCCAGTACTTC	CASRRTDPLETQYF
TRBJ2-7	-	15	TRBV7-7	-	TGTGCCAGCAGTCGGGACATTAGACAAGCCTACGAGCAGTACTTC	CASSRDIRQAYEQYF
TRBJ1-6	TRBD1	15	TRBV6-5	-	TGTGCCAGCAGTTCCCGACAGGGGGCTGAGTCACCCCTCCACTTT	CASSSRQGAESPLHF
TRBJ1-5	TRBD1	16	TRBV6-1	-	TGTGCCAGCAGTGGTGGGGGACAGGGTCGCAATCAGCCCCAGCATTTT	CASSGGGQGRNQPQHF
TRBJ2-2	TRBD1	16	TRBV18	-	TGTGCCAGCTCCTTAAGCCAGGGGGCGAACACCGGGGAGCTGTTTTTT	CASSLSQGANTGELFF
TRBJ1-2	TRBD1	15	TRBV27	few	TGTGCCAGCAGTGTAACCGGGACAGGGGGCTTTGGCTACACCTTC	CASSVTGTGGFGYTF
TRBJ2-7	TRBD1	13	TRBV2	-	TGTGCCAGCGGAGGACAGGGGATTGGTGAGCAGTACTTC	CASGGQGIGEQYF
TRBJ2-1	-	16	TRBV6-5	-	TGTGCCAGCAGTTACTCCGGGGCAGGGGGGATCGGTGAGCAGTTCTTC	CASSYSGAGGIGEQFF
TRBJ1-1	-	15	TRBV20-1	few	TGCAGTGCTAGTAGCGTCGGGCGCGGGGATCCTGAAGCTTTCTTT	CSASSVGRGDPEAFF
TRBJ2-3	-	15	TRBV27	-	TGTGCCAGCAGTTTATCTGGACGGGCGGGAGATACGCAGTATTTT	CASSLSGRAGDTQYF
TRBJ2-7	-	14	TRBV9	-	TGTGCCAGCAGCGGCCAGCGGAGCCTGGACGAGCAGTACTTC	CASSGQRSLDEQYF
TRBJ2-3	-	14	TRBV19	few	TGTGCCAGTAGTACACAGGGTTTGACAGATACGCAGTATTTT	CASSTQGLTDTQYF
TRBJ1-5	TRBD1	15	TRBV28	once	TGTGCCAGCAGGATAGACAGGGGGAGCAATCAGCCCCAGCATTTT	CASRIDRGSNQPQHF
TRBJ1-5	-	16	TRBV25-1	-	TGTGCCAGCAGTGATTCTGGGGCAGTGACCAATCAGCCCCAGCATTTT	CASSDSGAVTNQPQHF
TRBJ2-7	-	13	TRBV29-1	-	TGCAGCGTAGCAAAGGACAAACTATACGAGCAGTACTTC	CSVAKDKLYEQYF
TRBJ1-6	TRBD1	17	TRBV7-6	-	TGTGCCAGCAGCCAAGGGGGTTGGACAGGGTCCCCTTCACCCCTCCACTTT	CASSQGGWTGSPSPLHF
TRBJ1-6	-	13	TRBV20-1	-	TGCAGTGCCAGTGGGACACTTAATTCACCCCTCCACTTT	CSASGTLNSPLHF
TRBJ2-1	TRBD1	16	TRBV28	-	TGTGCCAGCAGTTTGGTAAGGGACAGGGGCTACAATGAGCAGTTCTTC	CASSLVRDRGYNEQFF
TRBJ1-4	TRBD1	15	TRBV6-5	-	TGTGCCAGCAGGCAGGGGGCCGGCCCTAATGAAAAACTGTTTTTT	CASRQGAGPNEKLFF
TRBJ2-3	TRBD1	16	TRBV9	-	TGTGCCAGCAGCGTAGGGGGACAGCCTAGCACAGATACGCAGTATTTT	CASSVGGQPSTDTQYF
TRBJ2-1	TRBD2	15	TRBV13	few	TGTGCCAGCAGCCTGCCTGGGCTAGCGGCCAATGAGCAGTTCTTC	CASSLPGLAANEQFF
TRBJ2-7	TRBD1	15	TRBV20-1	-	TGCAGTGCTAGTCCCCGGACAGGCTATTCCTACGAGCAGTACTTC	CSASPRTGYSYEQYF
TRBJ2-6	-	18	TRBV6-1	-	TGTGCCAGCAGTGAATACGACAGGTTCACCTCTGGGGCCAACGTCCTGACTTTC	CASSEYDRFTSGANVLTF
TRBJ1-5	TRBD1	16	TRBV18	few	TGTGCCAGCTCACCCCTAGCGACAGGGACGAAACAGCCCCAGCATTTT	CASSPLATGTKQPQHF
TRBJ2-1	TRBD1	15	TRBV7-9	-	TGTGCCAGCAGCTTAACAGGGGGCGGGCCCCATCGGGAGTTCTTC	CASSLTGGGPHREFF
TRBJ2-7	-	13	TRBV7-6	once	TGTGCCAGCAGCATACAGGAGGGAATCGAGCAGTACTTC	CASSIQEGIEQYF
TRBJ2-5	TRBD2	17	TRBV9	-	TGTGCCAGCAGCCTCGGGACTAGCGGGAGTCTTAAAGAGACCCAGTACTTC	CASSLGTSGSLKETQYF
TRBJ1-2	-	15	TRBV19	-	TGTGCCACCGCCGTGACATCTACGATTAACTATGGCTACACCTTC	CATAVTSTINYGYTF
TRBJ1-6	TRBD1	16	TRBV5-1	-	TGCGCCAGCAGCTCGTCACAGGGGAACTATAATTCACCCCTCCACTTT	CASSSSQGNYNSPLHF
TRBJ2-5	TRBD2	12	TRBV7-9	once	TGTGCCAGCGGCGGGAGTAGAGAGACCCAGTACTTC	CASGGSRETQYF
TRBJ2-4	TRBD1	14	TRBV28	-	TGTGCCAGCAGTATAAGACAGGGAGTGGACATTCAGTACTTC	CASSIRQGVDIQYF
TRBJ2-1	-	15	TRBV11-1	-	TGTGCCAGCAGCCTGACCCCGCGGGGAGGCGATGAGCAGTTCTTC	CASSLTPRGGDEQFF
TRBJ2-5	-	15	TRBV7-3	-	TGTGCCAGCAGCTTGGTTTCGGGCGGGGAAGAGACCCAGTACTTC	CASSLVSGGEETQYF
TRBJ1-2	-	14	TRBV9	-	TGTGCCAGCAGCGTACAGACAGCGCCCTATGGCTACACCTTC	CASSVQTAPYGYTF
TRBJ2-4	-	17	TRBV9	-	TGTGCCAGCAGCGTAGGTCACGGTGAGATAGCCAAAAACATTCAGTACTTC	CASSVGHGEIAKNIQYF
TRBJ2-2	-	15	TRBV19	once	TGTGCCAGTAGTATAGGAGATCGATCCACCGGGGAGCTGTTTTTT	CASSIGDRSTGELFF
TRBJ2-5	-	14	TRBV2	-	TGTGCCAGCACCCGCGGTCCCGCGGGAGAGACCCAGTACTTC	CASTRGPAGETQYF
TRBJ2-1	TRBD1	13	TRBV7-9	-	TGTGCCAGCAGCTTAACTACAGGGGTGGAGCAGTTCTTC	CASSLTTGVEQFF
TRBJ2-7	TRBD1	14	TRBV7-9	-	TGTGCCAGCACTTGGGGACAGGGGGAATCCGAGCAGTACTTC	CASTWGQGESEQYF
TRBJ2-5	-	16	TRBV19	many	TGTGCCAGTAGTACACCGGGACGGAGGGACCAAGAGACCCAGTACTTC	CASSTPGRRDQETQYF
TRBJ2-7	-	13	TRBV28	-	TGTGCCAGCACCGCTAATGGGGGCCACGAGCAGTACTTC	CASTANGGHEQYF
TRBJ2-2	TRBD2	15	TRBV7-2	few	TGTGCCAGCAGCCCACTAGCGATAAACACCGGGGAGCTGTTTTTT	CASSPLAINTGELFF
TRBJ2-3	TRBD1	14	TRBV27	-	TGTGCCACGAAGGGGGCGCGAATAATAGATACGCAGTATTTT	CATKGARIIDTQYF
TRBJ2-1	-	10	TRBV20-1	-	TGCAGTGCTCAGGACTTCGAGCAGTTCTTC	CSAQDFEQFF
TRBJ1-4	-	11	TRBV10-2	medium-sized	TGCGCCAGCAGTGAGCTTGAAAAACTGTTTTTT	CASSELEKLFF
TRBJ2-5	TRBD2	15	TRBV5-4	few	TGTGCCAGCAGCTTCACTAGCGGGCGGGGAGAGACCCAGTACTTC	CASSFTSGRGETQYF